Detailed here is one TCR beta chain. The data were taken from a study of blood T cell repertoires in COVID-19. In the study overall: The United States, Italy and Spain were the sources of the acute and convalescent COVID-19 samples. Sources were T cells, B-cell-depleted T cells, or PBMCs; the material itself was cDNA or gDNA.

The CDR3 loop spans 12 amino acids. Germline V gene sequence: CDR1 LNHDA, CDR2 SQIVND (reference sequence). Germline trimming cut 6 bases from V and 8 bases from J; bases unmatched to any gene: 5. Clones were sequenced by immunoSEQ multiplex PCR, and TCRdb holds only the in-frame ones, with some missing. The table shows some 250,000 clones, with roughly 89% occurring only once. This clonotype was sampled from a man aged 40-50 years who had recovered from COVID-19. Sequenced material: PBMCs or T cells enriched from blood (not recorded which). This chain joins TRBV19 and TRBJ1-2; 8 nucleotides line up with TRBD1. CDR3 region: CASRTTGDGYTF. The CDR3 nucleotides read TGTGCCAGTAGAACGACAGGGGACGGCTACACCTTC.